The rows below give T cell receptor beta chains drawn from one sample of a study of blood T cell repertoires in COVID-19. Clones were read by immunoSEQ multiplex PCR, and TCRdb kept only the in-frame ones, dropping some. This table has 350,000 to 550,000 clones, roughly nine tenths appearing once. Input material: PBMCs or T cells enriched from blood (not recorded which). The receptors derive from a woman aged 18-30 years with acute COVID-19. The CDR3 runs from the conserved cysteine through the conserved F or W. The order of the fields is J gene, D gene, V gene, clone size, CDR3 DNA, CDR3 protein. D genes are given only for firm matches. Expanded clones are given a class, and other clones once, few, many or no size at all.

>TRBJ1-1|.|TRBV3-1/TRBV3-2|few
TGTGCCAGCAGCCCCCCTCGGTACCAGGGAACTGAAGCTTTCTTT
CASSPPRYQGTEAFF
>TRBJ2-7|.|TRBV10-1|.
TGCGCCAGCAGTGAAGGGAGTGACGAGCAGTACTTC
CASSEGSDEQYF
>TRBJ2-1|TRBD2|TRBV28|.
TGTGCCAGCAGTTTAGATAGCGGGAGGGCCGTTGAGCAGTTCTTC
CASSLDSGRAVEQFF
>TRBJ2-2|.|TRBV4-1|.
TGCGCCAGCAGCCGCCCCGGGGCCGGGGAGCTGTTTTTT
CASSRPGAGELFF
>TRBJ1-5|TRBD1|TRBV7-9|.
TGTGCCAGCAGCCCGGACAGGGAGAGGCAGCCCCAGCATTTT
CASSPDRERQPQHF
>TRBJ2-5|TRBD1|TRBV9|.
TGTGCCAGCAGCGTAGCGGGGACAGAAGAGACCCAGTACTTC
CASSVAGTEETQYF
>TRBJ1-5|.|TRBV29-1|.
TGCAGCGTTGTGGCAGGCAAGTATGAGCCCCAGCATTTT
CSVVAGKYEPQHF
>TRBJ1-1|TRBD1|TRBV9|once
TGTGCCAGCAGCGGAATCAGGGGGGTAGGGAACACTGAAGCTTTCTTT
CASSGIRGVGNTEAFF
>TRBJ1-1|TRBD1|TRBV5-1|.
TGCGCCAGCAGCTCCCGGACAGGGGGCTCGAGAACTGAAGCTTTCTTT
CASSSRTGGSRTEAFF
>TRBJ1-1|.|TRBV7-2|.
TGTGCCATTGGAACAGGACCTGAAGCTTTCTTT
CAIGTGPEAFF
>TRBJ1-1|.|TRBV6-5|.
TGTGCCAGCAGTCCATCGAGGTCGACTGAAGCTTTCTTT
CASSPSRSTEAFF
>TRBJ2-5|.|TRBV15|.
TGTGCCACCAGCAACCCGCGGTACCGGTCCCTCGAGACCCAGTACTTC
CATSNPRYRSLETQYF
>TRBJ1-5|.|TRBV19|.
TGTGCCAGTAGCCGGCAGGTTCAGCCCCAGCATTTT
CASSRQVQPQHF
>TRBJ2-7|TRBD1|TRBV19|.
TGTGCCAGTAGTTCCCATCCCCCCCGGGACAGGGTTTTGAACGAGCAGTACTTC
CASSSHPPRDRVLNEQYF
>TRBJ2-3|.|TRBV7-2|.
TGTGCCAGCAGCTTCCAGGGGGATACGCAGTATTTT
CASSFQGDTQYF
>TRBJ1-5|.|TRBV6-5|.
TGTGCCAGCAGTAACTACAGGGACAATCAGCCCCAGCATTTT
CASSNYRDNQPQHF
>TRBJ1-1|.|TRBV5-1|.
TGCGCCAGCAGCACCGGGACATACGTAAAAGCTTTCTTT
CASSTGTYVKAFF
>TRBJ2-2|.|TRBV29-1|.
TGCAGCGGACTGAGTGGGGAGCTGTTTTTT
CSGLSGELFF
>TRBJ2-7|TRBD1|TRBV30|once
TGTGCCTGGAGTGTACAGGAGACAGGGGTTTGGAACGAGCAGTACTTC
CAWSVQETGVWNEQYF
>TRBJ2-7|TRBD1|TRBV3-1/TRBV3-2|.
TGTGCCAGCAGCCAGTCCGGGACAGTCGTCCGGGAGCAGTACTTC
CASSQSGTVVREQYF
>TRBJ2-3|.|TRBV28|.
TGTGCCAGCAGTTTATCCGGAGCTAGCACAGATACGCAGTATTTT
CASSLSGASTDTQYF
>TRBJ1-1|TRBD1|TRBV6-5|.
TGTGCCAGCAATAGACAGGGGACGGGGGACACTGAAGCTTTCTTT
CASNRQGTGDTEAFF
>TRBJ1-3|.|TRBV5-1|once
TGCGCCAGCAGCCCCGGACACTCTGGAAACACCATATATTTT
CASSPGHSGNTIYF
>TRBJ2-1|TRBD1|TRBV2|.
TGTGCCACCCTGGACAGGGGGCTTTTATACAATGAGCAGTTCTTC
CATLDRGLLYNEQFF
>TRBJ2-3|.|TRBV11-2|.
TGTGCCAGCAGCTCCGTAGATACGCAGTATTTT
CASSSVDTQYF
>TRBJ2-7|.|TRBV20-1|.
TGCAGTGCTAGTGGACAGTGGAGCTCCTACGAGCAGTACTTC
CSASGQWSSYEQYF
>TRBJ2-7|TRBD2|TRBV27|.
TGTGCCAGCAGTCGGACCTCTAGCGGGAGAGCCTACGAGCAGTACTTC
CASSRTSSGRAYEQYF
>TRBJ2-1|.|TRBV7-9|.
TGTGCCAGCAGCTTAGCGCTGGTAGCGGTCTCCTACAATGAGCAGTTCTTC
CASSLALVAVSYNEQFF
>TRBJ1-4|.|TRBV28|.
TGTGCCAGCAGCCAGGGGTCAACTAATGAAAAACTGTTTTTT
CASSQGSTNEKLFF
>TRBJ2-3|TRBD1|TRBV19|.
TGTGCCAGTAGTAGTGGACAGGGATCGGCAGATACGCAGTATTTT
CASSSGQGSADTQYF
>TRBJ1-1|.|TRBV19|.
TGTGCCAGTAAGGAGGGGAACACTGAAGCTTTCTTT
CASKEGNTEAFF
>TRBJ2-1|TRBD2|TRBV14|.
TGTGCCAGCAGCCAAGGACTAGCGGGGTTCAGCTCCTACAATGAGCAGTTCTTC
CASSQGLAGFSSYNEQFF
>TRBJ2-5|.|TRBV19|.
TGTGCCAGTAGTTTGAGGGGGATGGTCGAGGAGACCCAGTACTTC
CASSLRGMVEETQYF
>TRBJ1-1|.|TRBV6-5|.
TGTGCCAGCAGTAATCTACAGAAGAACACTGAAGCTTTCTTT
CASSNLQKNTEAFF
>TRBJ2-2|.|TRBV7-8|many
TGTGCCAGCAGCCCATACAGAACCGGGGAGCTGTTTTTT
CASSPYRTGELFF
>TRBJ1-2|.|TRBV3-1/TRBV3-2|few
TGTGCCAGCAGCCAAGATGGTCAGGGCCGCTACACCTTC
CASSQDGQGRYTF
>TRBJ2-5|TRBD1|TRBV27|.
TGTGCCAGCAGTCCCGGGACAGGGGGCTTTCAAGAGACCCAGTACTTC
CASSPGTGGFQETQYF
>TRBJ2-7|.|TRBV5-4|.
TGTGCCAGCAGCTTGATTTCGGACAACTCCTACGAGCAGTACTTC
CASSLISDNSYEQYF
>TRBJ1-6|.|TRBV4-3|.
TGCGCCAGCAGCCAAGACCCCTTTGCGGGGCCCTATAATTCACCCCTCCACTTT
CASSQDPFAGPYNSPLHF
>TRBJ1-5|.|TRBV6-5|.
TGTGCCAGCAGGAACCCAGGGGTTGATCAGCCCCAGCATTTT
CASRNPGVDQPQHF
>TRBJ1-5|.|TRBV7-9|once
TGTGCCAGCAGCCCGGGACCGGGGGGCAATCAGCCCCAGCATTTT
CASSPGPGGNQPQHF
>TRBJ2-7|TRBD2|TRBV5-1|.
TGCGCCAGCAGCTCCGAAGCGGGACGGTACGAGCAGTACTTC
CASSSEAGRYEQYF
>TRBJ2-3|.|TRBV5-4|.
TGTGCCAGCAGCTTGGCGCAGAGCACAGATACGCAGTATTTT
CASSLAQSTDTQYF